Shown below are 30 T cell receptor beta chains from a single sample sequenced in a study of blood T cell repertoires in COVID-19. Measured with immunoSEQ multiplex PCR; TCRdb has only the in-frame clones, and not every one. The repertoire holds about 290,000 clones, with 75% to 90% as singletons. Sequenced input: peripheral blood. These receptors came from a man aged 40-49 years with acute or convalescent COVID-19.

The V call is TRBV10-3, the J call TRBJ2-7; 9 positions match TRBD1. The CDR3 consists of 14 residues. V lost 10 bases and J lost 9; bases outside the gene matches: 16. Germline CDR1 is ENHRY and CDR2 is SYGVKD. CDR3 residues: CATRTSRTGEGQYF. The CDR3, as DNA: TGTGCCACAAGAACTAGCCGGACAGGGGAGGGGCAGTACTTC.

The chain uses TRBV10-3 and TRBJ2-7, with 9 bases matching TRBD1. J was trimmed by 2 bases and V by 4 bases; bases with no gene match: 3. This CDR3 comprises 14 residues. Germline V gene lookup returns CDR1 ENHRY and CDR2 SYGVKD. The CDR3 nucleotides read TGTGCCATCAGTGTTGGGACAGGGACCTACGAGCAGTACTTC. As protein: CAISVGTGTYEQYF.

V is TRBV6-5 and J is TRBJ1-1, with 9 bases identical to TRBD1. Germline CDR1 MNHEY, CDR2 SVGAGI. The trim removed 7 bases at V and 5 bases at J, leaving 8 bases unmatched. The CDR3 spans 14 residues. The CDR3 spells CASTLDRGGTEAFF. CDR3 DNA sequence: TGTGCCAGCACCCTGGACAGGGGCGGGACTGAAGCTTTCTTT.

The genes are TRBV10-2 and TRBJ1-5; TRBD1 is a possible D gene (5 bases). Germline V gene data show CDR1 as WSHSY and CDR2 as SAAADI. V was pared by 7 bases and J by 4 bases, with 11 bases between. This CDR3 comprises 13 residues. The CDR3 sequence: CASNRGGNQPQHF. DNA for the CDR3: TGCGCCAGCAATCGGGGGGGTAATCAGCCCCAGCATTTT.

This rearrangement joins TRBV5-1 to TRBJ1-2, with D uncertain. This CDR3 is 14 amino acids long. The germline CDR1 and CDR2 sequences are SGHRS and YFSETQ. Trimming stripped 4 bases from V and 0 bases from J, with 10 bases between. CDR3 region: CASSPTTPNYGYTF. The CDR3 coding sequence is TGCGCCAGCAGCCCCACGACACCTAACTATGGCTACACCTTC.

This clone was seen only a few times. The V call is TRBV6-1, the J call TRBJ2-7, with D maybe TRBD2 (6 bases). Trimming took off 3 bases at V and 4 bases at J, with 13 bases between the two ends. Germline CDR1 reads MNHNS; CDR2 reads SASEGT. This CDR3 has 14 residues. The DNA for the CDR3 is TGTGCCAGCAGTGAGACGGGACTGACGTACGAGCAGTACTTC. It yields the protein CASSETGLTYEQYF.

V usage is TRBV6-5 and J usage is TRBJ2-7, with 11 bases lining up with TRBD1. Per germline, CDR1 MNHEY and CDR2 SVGAGI. Germline trimming cut 6 bases from V and 3 bases from J; bases unmatched to any gene: 7. This CDR3 contains 15 residues. The CDR3 DNA reads as TGTGCCAGCAGCCCCTCCGGGACAGGGGGCTACGAGCAGTACTTC. The encoded protein is CASSPSGTGGYEQYF.

The chain's CDR3 is CATSRGTEAFF. The CDR3 DNA is TGTGCCACCTCCCGGGGCACTGAAGCTTTCTTT. The genes are TRBV24-1 and TRBJ1-1; no definite D call. V lost 9 bases and J 4 bases, leaving 8 bases between the germline ends. The germline gives CDR1 KGHDR, CDR2 SFDVKD. The CDR3 runs to 11 residues.

The chain joins TRBV27 to TRBJ2-7, with TRBD2 matching 8 bases. Germline CDR1 MNHEY, CDR2 SMNVEV (reference sequence). The CDR3 totals 15 residues. With V trimmed by 6 bases and J by 2 bases, 9 bases remained unmatched. The CDR3 DNA is TGTGCCAGCAGCCCGGGGGGGGGAAAGGCCTACGAGCAGTACTTC. This gives the protein CASSPGGGKAYEQYF.

The chain has TRBV5-4 and TRBJ1-4; TRBD1 agrees at 11 bases. Germline trimming cut 3 bases from V and 7 bases from J; bases unmatched to any gene: 8. The germline CDR1 and CDR2 sequences are SGHNT and YYREEE (reference sequence). The length of the CDR3 is 16 residues. CDR3 region: CASSYGQGALGEKLFF. DNA of the CDR3: TGTGCCAGCAGCTACGGACAGGGGGCGTTAGGTGAAAAACTGTTTTTT.

The chain is built from TRBV7-7 and TRBJ2-2; 9 bases are a match to TRBD1. CDR3 size: 16 residues. CDR1 and CDR2 (germline): SSHAT, FNYEAQ (reference sequence). The V gene end was trimmed by 1 base and the J gene end by 7 bases; junction bases not matched to a gene: 7. This CDR3 is CASSLVGQGSNGELFF. CDR3 sequence (DNA): TGTGCCAGCAGCTTAGTAGGACAGGGGAGTAACGGGGAGCTGTTTTTT.

The V call is TRBV15, the J call TRBJ1-4; possibly TRBD1 for D (6 bases). The CDR3 spans 16 residues. Germline V gene lookup returns CDR1 LNHNV and CDR2 YYDKDF (reference sequence). The V gene lost 2 bases and the J gene lost 3 bases, with 13 bases spanning the gap. The CDR3 region has the DNA TGTGCCACCAGCAGAACAGGGCAGTTAGCTAATGAAAAACTGTTTTTT. Translated, it gives CATSRTGQLANEKLFF. The full variable domain, with the rest looked up from reference TRBV15 and TRBJ1-4, is DAMVIQNPRYQVTQFGKPVTLSCSQTLNHNVMYWYQQKSSQAPKLLFHYYDKDFNNEADTPDNFQSRRPNTSFCFLDIRSPGLGDTAMYLCATSRTGQLANEKLFFGSGTQLSVL.

The chain joins TRBV5-1 to TRBJ2-2, with 9 bases matching TRBD1. V shed 2 bases, J shed 0 bases, and the junction held 2 bases outside the gene matches. Germline lookup yields CDR1 SGHRS and CDR2 YFSETQ. This CDR3 has 16 amino acids. The CDR3 sequence: CASSLQGAANTGELFF. The CDR3 nucleotides read TGCGCCAGCAGCTTACAGGGGGCAGCGAACACCGGGGAGCTGTTTTTT.

This chain links TRBV12-5 with TRBJ2-3, with 7 positions matching TRBD1. CDR1 LGHNT and CDR2 FRNRAP come from the germline V gene. This CDR3 comprises 16 residues. The J segment lost 4 bases and the V segment lost 2 bases, leaving 9 bases of the junction unmatched. The CDR3, as DNA: TGTGCTAGTGGTTTGAGGGACAGATTTTCCCCAGATACGCAGTATTTT. This translates into CASGLRDRFSPDTQYF.

The chain carries TRBV12-3 or TRBV12-4 and TRBJ1-2; a possible D gene is TRBD1 (6 bases). CDR3 length: 13 residues. The ends were cut back, 8 bases at V and 3 bases at J, with 13 bases in the middle. The CDR3 loop reads CASRQALDYGYTF. Here the CDR3 DNA reads TGTGCCAGCCGACAGGCACTCGACTATGGCTACACCTTC.

V usage is TRBV2 and J usage is TRBJ2-1; D not certain. The germline CDR1 and CDR2 sequences are SNHLY and FYNNEI. The CDR3 is 15 amino acids. V was clipped by 2 bases and J by 8 bases, with 16 bases between them. CDR3 DNA: TGTGCCAGCAGTGAACTGACACCGCTTGTTGATGAGCAGTTCTTC. Amino acid sequence: CASSELTPLVDEQFF.

The sample holds a few counts of this clone. The chain couples TRBV19 to TRBJ2-2, with 8 bases fitting TRBD1. There are 15 residues in the CDR3. Germline V gives CDR1 LNHDA, CDR2 SQIVND (reference sequence). With V trimmed by 3 bases and J by 3 bases, 3 bases remained unmatched. The CDR3 DNA follows: TGTGCCAGTAGTATTAGGACAGGGTACACCGGGGAGCTGTTTTTT. Protein product: CASSIRTGYTGELFF.

This clone has more than one count but fewer than ten. V is TRBV10-3 and J is TRBJ1-1; 8 nucleotides match TRBD1. The V and J ends lost 0 bases and 3 bases, in that order; junction bases with no gene match: 3. CDR1 and CDR2 from the germline V gene are ENHRY and SYGVKD. CDR3 length: 15 residues. CDR3 sequence: CAISESGTGDTEAFF. CDR3 nucleotide sequence: TGTGCCATCAGTGAGTCCGGGACAGGCGACACTGAAGCTTTCTTT.

This CDR3 reads CAISLGQGSGGYTF. In nucleotides, the CDR3 is TGTGCCATCAGTCTGGGACAGGGTTCTGGAGGCTACACCTTC. The chain links TRBV10-3 to TRBJ1-2; 9 bases align to TRBD1. This CDR3 is 14 amino acids long. Germline CDR1 reads ENHRY; CDR2 reads SYGVKD. V was clipped by 5 bases and J by 8 bases; unmatched bases: 9.

This clone was found a few times. The chain uses TRBV30 and TRBJ1-6; unclear D gene. V lost 6 bases and J 8 bases, leaving 17 bases between the germline ends. CDR3 size: 14 residues. Germline V lookup: CDR1 GTSNPN, CDR2 SVGIG (reference sequence). The CDR3 here is CACASLNFDSPLHF. The DNA of the CDR3 is TGTGCCTGCGCTTCCCTAAATTTCGATTCACCCCTCCACTTT. Drawing the rest from reference TRBV30 and TRBJ1-6, the complete variable domain is SQTIHQWPATLVQPVGSPLSLECTVEGTSNPNLYWYRQAAGRGLQLLFYSVGIGQISSEVPQNLSASRPQDRQFILSSKKLLLSDSGFYLCACASLNFDSPLHFGNGTRLTVT.

This chain uses TRBV5-1 with TRBJ1-1; 9 bases agree with TRBD1. V dropped 4 bases and J dropped 8; count of bases not matched to a gene: 6. Germline-derived CDR1 and CDR2 are SGHRS and YFSETQ. The CDR3 sequence is 13 residues long. The CDR3 here is CASSLGTGQEAFF. CDR3 in DNA: TGCGCCAGCAGCCTCGGGACAGGGCAAGAAGCTTTCTTT.

This chain connects TRBV10-2 to TRBJ1-2; a weak D match, TRBD1 (6 bases). The CDR3 spans 15 residues. Per germline, CDR1 WSHSY and CDR2 SAAADI. Trimming removed 3 bases at V and 2 bases at J, with 13 bases between. The CDR3 DNA reads as TGCGCCAGCAGTGATCGGGGCAGGGGCAACTATGGCTACACCTTC. This codes for CASSDRGRGNYGYTF.

This clone showed up just once. The gene calls are TRBV24-1 and TRBJ1-2; 8 positions agree with TRBD1. This CDR3 spans 12 amino acids. J was trimmed by 3 bases and V by 8 bases; bases with no gene match: 1. Germline V gene sequence: CDR1 KGHDR, CDR2 SFDVKD. CDR3 DNA sequence: TGTGCCACCATGGGACAGGACTATGGCTACACCTTC. Translated, it gives CATMGQDYGYTF.

V usage is TRBV20-1 and J usage is TRBJ1-2; 8 nucleotides line up with TRBD1. The germline V gene encodes CDR1 DFQATT and CDR2 SNEGSKA (reference sequence). Unmatched junction bases numbered 7, after V lost 3 bases and J lost 4 bases. This CDR3 is 14 amino acids long. For the CDR3, the DNA is TGCAGTGCTAGTCCTCAGGGGGCTAGCTATGGCTACACCTTC. Protein sequence: CSASPQGASYGYTF.

V and J are TRBV5-5 and TRBJ2-7; 7 nucleotides align to TRBD1. The J segment lost 4 bases and the V segment lost 2 bases, leaving 3 bases of the junction unmatched. Per germline, CDR1 SGHKS and CDR2 YYEKEE (reference sequence). The CDR3 is 13 residues long. CDR3 region: CASSLRGRYEQYF. In DNA form, the CDR3 reads TGTGCCAGCAGCTTAAGGGGGCGGTACGAGCAGTACTTC.

The chain couples TRBV10-2 to TRBJ1-2; D might be TRBD1 (5 bases). V was trimmed by 5 bases and J by 2 bases, leaving 9 bases between them. The CDR3 length is 13 residues. Germline V CDR1 and CDR2: WSHSY, SAAADI. The CDR3 loop is CASSRQPNYGYTF. The CDR3 region has the DNA TGCGCCAGCAGTCGACAGCCAAACTATGGCTACACCTTC.

This chain joins TRBV3-1 (or the pseudogene TRBV3-2) and TRBJ2-3; 8 bases line up with TRBD1. The CDR3 covers 14 residues. CDR1 LGHDT and CDR2 YNNKEL come from the germline V gene (reference sequence). V lost 3 bases to trimming and J lost 4 bases; unmatched junction nucleotides: 3. The DNA of the CDR3 is TGTGCCAGCAGCCATGACAGGGGCCCAGATACGCAGTATTTT. This gives the protein CASSHDRGPDTQYF.

This chain joins TRBV5-8 and TRBJ2-1, with 9 bases fitting TRBD2. The V gene's germline CDR1 is SGHTS and CDR2 YDEGEE. The CDR3 is 16 amino acids. J gave up 6 bases and V 0 bases, and 7 bases lay outside the gene matches. The chain's CDR3 is CASSLERGVRPNEQFF. CDR3 nucleotide sequence: TGTGCCAGCAGCTTGGAGCGGGGGGTACGGCCCAATGAGCAGTTCTTC.

This rearrangement joins TRBV7-2 to TRBJ2-3, with TRBD1 as a possible D gene (5 bases). Trimming left V 4 bases short and J 0 bases short, with 8 bases between. The CDR3 runs to 14 residues. The V gene's germline CDR1 is SGHTA and CDR2 FQGNSA. CDR3 region: CASSSDRSTDTQYF. CDR3 DNA: TGTGCCAGCAGCTCCGACAGAAGCACAGATACGCAGTATTTT.

This rearrangement joins TRBV6-5 to TRBJ2-1, with 7 bases fitting TRBD1. With V trimmed by 4 bases and J by 1 base, 4 bases remained unmatched. Germline CDR1 is MNHEY and CDR2 is SVGAGI. CDR3 size: 15 residues. CDR3 nucleotide sequence: TGTGCCAGCAGTTTAAACAGGGGTTCCTACAATGAGCAGTTCTTC. This gives the protein CASSLNRGSYNEQFF.